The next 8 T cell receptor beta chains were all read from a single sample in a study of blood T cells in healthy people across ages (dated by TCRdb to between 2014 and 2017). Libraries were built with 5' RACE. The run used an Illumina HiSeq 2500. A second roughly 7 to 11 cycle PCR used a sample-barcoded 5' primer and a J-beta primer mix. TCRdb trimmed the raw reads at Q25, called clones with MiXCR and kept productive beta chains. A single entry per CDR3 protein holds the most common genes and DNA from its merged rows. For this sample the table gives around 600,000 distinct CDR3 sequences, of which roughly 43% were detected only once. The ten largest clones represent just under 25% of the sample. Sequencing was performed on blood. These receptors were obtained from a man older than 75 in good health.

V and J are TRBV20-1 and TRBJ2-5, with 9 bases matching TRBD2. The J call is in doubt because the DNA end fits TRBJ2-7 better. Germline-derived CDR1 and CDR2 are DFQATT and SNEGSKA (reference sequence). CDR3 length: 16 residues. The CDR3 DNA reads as TGCAGTGCTAGAAGGGGGGGACTAGCCGTTGGCGGCGAGCAGTACTTC. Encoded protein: CSARRGGLAVGGEQYF.

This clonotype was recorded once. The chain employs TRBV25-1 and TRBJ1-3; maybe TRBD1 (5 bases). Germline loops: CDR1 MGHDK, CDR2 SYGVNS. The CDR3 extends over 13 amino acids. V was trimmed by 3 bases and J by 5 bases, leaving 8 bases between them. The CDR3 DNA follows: TGTGCCAGCAGTGAGCAGGGCCGAAACACCATATATTTT. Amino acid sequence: CASSEQGRNTIYF.

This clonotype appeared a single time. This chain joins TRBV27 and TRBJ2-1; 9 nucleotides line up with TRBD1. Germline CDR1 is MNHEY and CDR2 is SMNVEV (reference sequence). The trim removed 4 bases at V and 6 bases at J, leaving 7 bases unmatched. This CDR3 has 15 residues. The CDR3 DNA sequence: TGTGCCAGCAGTTCCGGACAGGGGTACGGCAATGAGCAGTTCTTC. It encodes CASSSGQGYGNEQFF.

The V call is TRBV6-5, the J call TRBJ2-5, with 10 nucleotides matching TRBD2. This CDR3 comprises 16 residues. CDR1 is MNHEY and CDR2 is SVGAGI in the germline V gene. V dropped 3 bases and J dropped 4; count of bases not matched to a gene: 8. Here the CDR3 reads CASSYPGLARGETQYF. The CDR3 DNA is TGTGCCAGCAGTTATCCGGGACTAGCGAGAGGAGAGACCCAGTACTTC.

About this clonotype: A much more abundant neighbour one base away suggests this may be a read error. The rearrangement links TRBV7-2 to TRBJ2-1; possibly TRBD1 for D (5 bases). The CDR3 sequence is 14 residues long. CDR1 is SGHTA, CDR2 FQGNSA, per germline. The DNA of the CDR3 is TGTGCCAACAGCTTATACAGGTCCAGGGATGAGCAGTTCTTC. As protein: CANSLYRSRDEQFF.

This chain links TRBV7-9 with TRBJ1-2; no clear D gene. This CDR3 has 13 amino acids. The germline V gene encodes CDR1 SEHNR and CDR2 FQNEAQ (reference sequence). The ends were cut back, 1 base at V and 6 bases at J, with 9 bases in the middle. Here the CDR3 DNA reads TGTGCCAGCAGCTTAGGGGCGGGCGATGGCTACACCTTC. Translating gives CASSLGAGDGYTF.

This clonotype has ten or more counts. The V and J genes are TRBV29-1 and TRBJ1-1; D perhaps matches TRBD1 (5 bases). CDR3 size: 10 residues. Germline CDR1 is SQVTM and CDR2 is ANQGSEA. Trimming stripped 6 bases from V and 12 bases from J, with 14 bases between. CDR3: CSVLRGETFF. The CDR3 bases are TGCAGCGTCCTCCGAGGGGAAACTTTCTTT.

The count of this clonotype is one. CDR3 sequence: CSARGDRINSPLHF. CDR3 DNA sequence: TGCAGTGCTAGAGGGGACAGGATCAATTCACCCCTCCACTTT. The V call is TRBV20-1, the J call TRBJ1-6; 8 bases are shared with TRBD1. The CDR3 loop spans 14 amino acids. CDR1 DFQATT and CDR2 SNEGSKA come from the germline V gene (reference sequence). The ends lost 1 base at V and 7 bases at J; junction bases unmatched: 3.